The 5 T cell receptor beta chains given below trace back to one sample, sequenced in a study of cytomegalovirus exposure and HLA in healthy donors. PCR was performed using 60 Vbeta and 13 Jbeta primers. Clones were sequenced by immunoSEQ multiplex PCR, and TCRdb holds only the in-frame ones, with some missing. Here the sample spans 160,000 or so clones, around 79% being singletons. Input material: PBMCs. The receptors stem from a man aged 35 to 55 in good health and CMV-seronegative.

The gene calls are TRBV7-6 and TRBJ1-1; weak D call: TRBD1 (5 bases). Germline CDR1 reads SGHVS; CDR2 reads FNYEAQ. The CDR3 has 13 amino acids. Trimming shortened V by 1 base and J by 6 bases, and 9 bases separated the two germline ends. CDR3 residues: CASSLGGDSEAFF. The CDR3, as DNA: TGTGCCAGCAGCTTAGGAGGGGACTCTGAAGCTTTCTTT. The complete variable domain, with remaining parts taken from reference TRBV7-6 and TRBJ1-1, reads GAGVSQSPRYKVTKRGQDVALRCDPISGHVSLYWYRQALGQGPEFLTYFNYEAQQDKSGLPNDRFSAERPEGSISTLTIQRTEQRDSAMYRCASSLGGDSEAFFGQGTRLTVV.

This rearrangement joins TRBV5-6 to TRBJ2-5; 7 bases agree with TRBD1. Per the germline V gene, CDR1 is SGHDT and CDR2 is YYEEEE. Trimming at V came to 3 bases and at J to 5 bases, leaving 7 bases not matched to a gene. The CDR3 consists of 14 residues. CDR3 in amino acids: CASSSVTGQETQYF. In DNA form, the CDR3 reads TGTGCCAGCAGCTCGGTGACAGGGCAGGAGACCCAGTACTTC.

The CDR3 is CASSPSLAGYQETQYF. Here the CDR3 DNA reads TGTGCCAGCTCACCGTCACTAGCGGGGTACCAAGAGACCCAGTACTTC. The chain is built from TRBV18 and TRBJ2-5, with 10 bases matching TRBD2. CDR3 length: 16 residues. Looked up from germline, CDR1 is KGHSH and CDR2 is LQKENI. V shed 3 bases, J shed 0 bases, and the junction held 4 bases outside the gene matches. Filled out from reference TRBV18 and TRBJ2-5, the complete variable domain reads NAGVMQNPRHLVRRRGQEARLRCSPMKGHSHVYWYRQLPEEGLKFMVYLQKENIIDESGMPKERFSAEFPKEGPSILRIQQVVRGDSAAYFCASSPSLAGYQETQYFGPGTRLLVL.

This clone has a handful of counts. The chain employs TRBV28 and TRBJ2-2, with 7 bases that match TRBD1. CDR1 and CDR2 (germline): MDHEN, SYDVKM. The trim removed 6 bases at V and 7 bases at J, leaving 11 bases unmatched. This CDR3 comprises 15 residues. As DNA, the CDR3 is TGTGCCAGCAGATCTCCGCCGACAGGGCACGGGGAGCTGTTTTTT. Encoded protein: CASRSPPTGHGELFF.

The CDR3 loop is CASSSSGTGDIQYF. The CDR3 DNA follows: TGCGCCAGCAGCTCTTCCGGGACAGGGGACATTCAGTACTTC. The rearrangement uses TRBV5-1 and TRBJ2-4; 10 nucleotides match TRBD1. Germline loops: CDR1 SGHRS, CDR2 YFSETQ. This CDR3 spans 14 amino acids. Germline trimming cut 3 bases from V and 8 bases from J; bases unmatched to any gene: 5.